This entry describes one TCR beta chain. The sample holds one count of this clonotype. Its antigen remains undetermined. The junction differs from germline at one of its ends, possibly a read error. Library preparation was by PCR. The instrument given in TCRdb is Illumina HiSeq 4000. Bulk TCR libraries were made following a previously described method, with the TCR primers given in Table S5. Total RNA was purified with the Qiagen AllPrep DNA/RNA kit. Before any analysis, reads coming from multiple sequencing runs of the same library were combined into one pool. The study's processing was this. Reads were retained only if their TCR constant sequence matched exactly, and those retained reads were trimmed to 150 nt and grouped according to their 12-nt molecular barcodes. Within each barcode group, reads were sub-clustered at a 15% Levenshtein threshold, and quality-weighted consensus sequences were built per RNA molecule. Non-functional sequences were excluded, and lower-count sequences lying one edit away from another sequence were also excluded. Based on a fit of two negative binomial distributions, barcode sub-clusters having less than 20% of the maximum read count were discarded. The raw public data were reprocessed by TCRdb itself: fastp quality trimming at Q25, MiXCR clonotype calling, in-frame beta chains only. For every CDR3 protein sequence, its rows merge into one entry that carries the most common genes and DNA. For this entry, the V and J calls and clone size follow TCRdb and not the study's own pipeline. The sample table shows approximately 670,000 distinct CDR3 sequences, and 20% are seen once. The ten largest clones take up roughly 0.83% of the sample.

The data belong to a study of molecular identifiers for immune sequencing clone quantification (dated by TCRdb to the late 2010s). At the level of the whole study: For a replicate experiment, RNA from 20,000 or 100,000 naive CD8 T cells was divided into five aliquots, of which four were sequenced. CD8 T cells were used in a methods study to benchmark molecular-identifier clustering-based TCR repertoire sequencing (MIDCIRS) and TCR RNA copy counting. General findings and caveats noted by the study authors: Naive libraries contained spiked-in Jurkat TCR RNA (more than 9 copies' worth), which is not part of the donor repertoire. A single cell's worth of spiked-in Jurkat TCR RNA was reported detectable even among 850,000 to 1,000,000 naive CD8 T cells. When barcode sub-clustering was omitted, TCR diversity was inflated by chimeric consensus sequences, with chimeras reaching as high as 47%. Identical TCR molecules sharing a barcode could cause highly expanded clone sizes to be underestimated. In CMV-specific effector cells, over 98% of molecules were held by clones above 20 RNA copies, whereas under 1% of molecules were held by such clones in naive cells. Modeling estimated roughly 3 recovered TCR RNA copies per cell, compared with about ten by digital PCR, which implies about 30% capture efficiency.

Libraries of naive CD8 T cells were generated from roughly 20,000 to 1,000,000 sorted cells, with 10%, 30% or 50% of the purified RNA used. On a BD FACSAria II, naive CD8 T cells were FACS-sorted as CD8+CD4-CCR7+CD45RA+ and collected into RLT Plus buffer. Under 11 TCR copies' worth of Jurkat RNA were spiked into roughly 19,000-1,000,000 naive CD8 T cell samples to test detection sensitivity. Enrichment of CD8 T cells was done with RosetteSep CD8+ T Cell Enrichment Cocktail plus Ficoll-Paque, and ACK red cell lysis came afterward. The sample comprised naive CD8+ T cells from blood, with Jurkat cell RNA spiked in. Explained via the paper, the cell subset or site label denotes: FACS-sorted CD8+CD4-CCR7+CD45RA+ naive T cells. The clonotype originates from a human donor in good health. Some libraries in this study had Jurkat cell RNA spiked in.

The DNA is TGTGCCAGCAGCTTAGCGGGTCAATGGGGATTTCGAGAGACCCAGTGCTTC. Translated, this gives CASSLAGQWGFRETQCF. The sequence is built from TRBV7-2 and TRBJ2-5, with no confident D gene call. There are 17 amino acids in the CDR3, from cysteine to phenylalanine inclusive. Only the CDR3 region is kept as DNA, spanning 51 bases read in frame from base 1. Taken from the germline V gene, the CDR1 and CDR2 loops are SGHTA and FQGNSA.